This TCR beta chain was captured in a study of T-cell reconstitution after alpha-beta-depleted transplantation in children. Researchers prepared the TCRbeta library using unique molecular identifiers, the study reports. TCRdb processed the PCR reads anew with MiXCR; each CDR3 protein has one entry. The table has a few hundred thousand distinct CDR3 sequences, 9.5% to 13% seen once. Study-wide points: There were reportedly several hundred expanded graft clones from which alpha-beta T cells came about two months after transplant.

The CDR3 totals 17 residues. The germline gives CDR1 SGHAT, CDR2 FQNNGV. Between the trimmed V and J ends, which lost 0 bases and 6 bases, there was a span of 20 bases. A note on this clonotype: Its antigen remains unknown.

The rearrangement links TRBV11-2 to TRBJ1-1; TRBD1 might be the D (6 bases). The input for sequencing was PBMCs, taken before TCRalphabeta/CD19-depleted stem cell transplant. The sequence was collected from a boy younger than two with acute myeloid leukemia, due to receive a stem cell transplant. CDR3 region: CASSLDKGGRSKAEAFF. Written as DNA, the CDR3 is TGTGCCAGCAGCTTAGACAAAGGGGGAAGGTCCAAAGCTGAAGCTTTCTTT. Filled out from reference TRBV11-2 and TRBJ1-1, the complete variable domain reads EAGVAQSPRYKIIEKRQSVAFWCNPISGHATLYWYQQILGQGPKLLIQFQNNGVVDDSQLPKDRFSAERLKGVDSTLKIQPAKLEDSAVYLCASSLDKGGRSKAEAFFGQGTRLTVV.